This T cell receptor beta chain originates from a study of T cells in Graves' hyperthyroidism and ophthalmopathy. Study observations and caveats: Among clonotypes expanded in thyroid above 0.001, most were also found in blood.

V was cut by 2 bases and J by 0 bases, with 11 bases left in between. The CDR3 has 15 residues. Germline lookup yields CDR1 SGHRS and CDR2 YFSETQ. This clonotype came up a few times. Its target is not known. Since a much larger clone is just one base distant, this may be a read error. This likely comes from a read error, as the CDR3 has no conserved phenylalanine or tryptophan at its end. From RNA transcripts, TCR beta CDR3 regions were amplified. When the TCR CDR3 underwent first-round RT-PCR, the HTBI primer set was used. Each CDR3 protein is one row after TCRdb ran MiXCR on the multiplex PCR reads. The table lists a few hundred thousand distinct CDR3 sequences, approximately 44% of them singletons.

The source is a woman between 18 and 30 years old with Graves' hyperthyroidism. The specimen sequenced was peripheral blood or thyroid tissue (not recorded which). The chain employs TRBV5-1 and TRBJ1-1; D remains ambiguous. DNA of the CDR3: TGCGCCAGCAGCTTAGTCGGAGACATGAACACTGAAGCTTTCCTT. Protein sequence: CASSLVGDMNTEAFL.